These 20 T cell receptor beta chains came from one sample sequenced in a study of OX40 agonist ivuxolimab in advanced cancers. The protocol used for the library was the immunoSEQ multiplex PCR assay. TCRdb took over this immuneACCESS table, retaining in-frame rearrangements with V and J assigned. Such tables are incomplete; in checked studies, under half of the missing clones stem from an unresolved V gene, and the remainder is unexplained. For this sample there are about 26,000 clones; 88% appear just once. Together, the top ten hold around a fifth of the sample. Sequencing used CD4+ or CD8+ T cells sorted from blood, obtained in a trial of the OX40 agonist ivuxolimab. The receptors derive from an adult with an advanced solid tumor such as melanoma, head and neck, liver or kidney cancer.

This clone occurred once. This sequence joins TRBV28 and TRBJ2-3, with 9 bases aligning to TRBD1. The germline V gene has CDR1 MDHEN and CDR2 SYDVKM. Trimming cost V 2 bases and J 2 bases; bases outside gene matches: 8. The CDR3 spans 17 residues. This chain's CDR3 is CASSLTTGGLPTDTQYF. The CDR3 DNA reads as TGTGCCAGCAGTTTAACTACAGGGGGCCTCCCCACAGATACGCAGTATTTT.

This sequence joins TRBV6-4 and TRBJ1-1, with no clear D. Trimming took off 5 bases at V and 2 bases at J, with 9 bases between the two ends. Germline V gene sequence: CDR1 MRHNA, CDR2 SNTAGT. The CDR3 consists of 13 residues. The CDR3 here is CASSTIPNTEAFF. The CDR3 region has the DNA TGTGCCAGCAGTACCATACCCAACACTGAAGCTTTCTTT.

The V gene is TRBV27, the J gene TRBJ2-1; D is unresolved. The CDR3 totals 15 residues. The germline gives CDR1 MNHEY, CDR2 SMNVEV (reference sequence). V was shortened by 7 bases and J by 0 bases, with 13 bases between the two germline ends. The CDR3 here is CASTQDGSSYNEQFF. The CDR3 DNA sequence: TGTGCCAGCACCCAGGACGGTAGCTCCTACAATGAGCAGTTCTTC.

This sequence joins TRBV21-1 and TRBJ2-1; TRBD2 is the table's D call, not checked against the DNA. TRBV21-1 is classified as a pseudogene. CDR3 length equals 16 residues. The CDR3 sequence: CASSPNLLAAYNEQFF. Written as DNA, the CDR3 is TGTGCCAGCAGCCCTAACCTACTAGCGGCCTACAATGAGCAGTTCTTC.

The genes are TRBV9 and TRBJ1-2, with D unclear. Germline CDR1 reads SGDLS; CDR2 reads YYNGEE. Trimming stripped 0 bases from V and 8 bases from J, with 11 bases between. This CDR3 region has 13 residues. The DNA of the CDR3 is TGTGCCAGCAGCGTAGCAGGTCTTAAGGGCTACACCTTC. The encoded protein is CASSVAGLKGYTF. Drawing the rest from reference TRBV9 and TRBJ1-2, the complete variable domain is DSGVTQTPKHLITATGQRVTLRCSPRSGDLSVYWYQQSLDQGLQFLIQYYNGEERAKGNILERFSAQQFPDLHSELNLSSLELGDSALYFCASSVAGLKGYTFGSGTRLTVV.

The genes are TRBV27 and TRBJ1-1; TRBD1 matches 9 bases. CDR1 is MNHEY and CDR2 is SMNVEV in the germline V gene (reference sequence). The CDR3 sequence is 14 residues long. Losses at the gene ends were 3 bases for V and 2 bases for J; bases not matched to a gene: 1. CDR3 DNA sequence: TGTGCCAGCAGTTTTACAGGGGGCAACACTGAAGCTTTCTTT. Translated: CASSFTGGNTEAFF.

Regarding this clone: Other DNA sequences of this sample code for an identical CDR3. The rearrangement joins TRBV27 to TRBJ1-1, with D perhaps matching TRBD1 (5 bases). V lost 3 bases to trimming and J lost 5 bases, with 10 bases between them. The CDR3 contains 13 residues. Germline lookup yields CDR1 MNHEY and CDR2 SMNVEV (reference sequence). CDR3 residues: CASSLGQRTEAFF. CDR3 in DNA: TGTGCCAGCAGTTTGGGGCAAAGAACTGAAGCTTTCTTT.

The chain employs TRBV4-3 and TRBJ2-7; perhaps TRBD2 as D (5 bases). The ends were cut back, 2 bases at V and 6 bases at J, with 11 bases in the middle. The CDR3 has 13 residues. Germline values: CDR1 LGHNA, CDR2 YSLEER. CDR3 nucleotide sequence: TGCGCCAGCAGCCAAAGTGAGGGTGCCGAGCAGTACTTC. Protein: CASSQSEGAEQYF.

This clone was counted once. This CDR3 is CASGLPPNTDTQYF. As DNA, the CDR3 is TGTGCCAGCGGACTACCGCCCAACACAGATACGCAGTATTTT. The chain carries TRBV28 and TRBJ2-3; weak D call: TRBD2 (6 bases). CDR3 length equals 14 residues. Looked up from germline, CDR1 is MDHEN and CDR2 is SYDVKM. V lost 8 bases and J lost 2, with 14 bases in between. Full variable domain (remainder filled in from reference TRBV28 and TRBJ2-3): DVKVTQSSRYLVKRTGEKVFLECVQDMDHENMFWYRQDPGLGLRLIYFSYDVKMKEKGDIPEGYSVSREKKERFSLILESASTNQTSMYLCASGLPPNTDTQYFGPGTRLTVL.

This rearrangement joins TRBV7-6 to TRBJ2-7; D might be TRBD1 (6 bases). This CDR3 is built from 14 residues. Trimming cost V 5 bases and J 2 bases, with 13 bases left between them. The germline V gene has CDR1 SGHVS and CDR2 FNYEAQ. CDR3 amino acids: CASSPGQITYEQYF. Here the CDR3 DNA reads TGTGCCAGCAGCCCGGGACAAATTACCTACGAGCAGTACTTC.

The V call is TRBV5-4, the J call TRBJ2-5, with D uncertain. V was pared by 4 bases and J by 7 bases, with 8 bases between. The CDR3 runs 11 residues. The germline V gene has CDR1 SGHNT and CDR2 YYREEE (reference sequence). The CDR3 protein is CASSLMGTQYF. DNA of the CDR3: TGTGCCAGCAGCCTAATGGGGACCCAGTACTTC.

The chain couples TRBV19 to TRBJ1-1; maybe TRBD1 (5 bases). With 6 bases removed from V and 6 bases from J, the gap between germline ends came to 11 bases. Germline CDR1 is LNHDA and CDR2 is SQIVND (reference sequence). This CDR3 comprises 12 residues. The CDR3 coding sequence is TGTGCCAGTAGGGGGGGTCACTCTGAAGCTTTCTTT. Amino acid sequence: CASRGGHSEAFF.

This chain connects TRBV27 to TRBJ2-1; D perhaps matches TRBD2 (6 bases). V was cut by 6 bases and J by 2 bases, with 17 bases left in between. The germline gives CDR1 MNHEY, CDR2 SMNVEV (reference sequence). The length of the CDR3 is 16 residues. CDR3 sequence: CASRRSYSGPYNEQFF. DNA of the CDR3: TGTGCCAGCAGACGAAGTTATAGCGGACCCTACAATGAGCAGTTCTTC.

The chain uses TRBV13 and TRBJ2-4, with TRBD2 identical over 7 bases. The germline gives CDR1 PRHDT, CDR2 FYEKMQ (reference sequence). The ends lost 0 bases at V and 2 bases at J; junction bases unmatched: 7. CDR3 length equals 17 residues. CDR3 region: CASSLGRGGSPKNIQYF. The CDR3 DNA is TGTGCCAGCAGCTTAGGTAGGGGAGGGTCCCCCAAAAACATTCAGTACTTC.

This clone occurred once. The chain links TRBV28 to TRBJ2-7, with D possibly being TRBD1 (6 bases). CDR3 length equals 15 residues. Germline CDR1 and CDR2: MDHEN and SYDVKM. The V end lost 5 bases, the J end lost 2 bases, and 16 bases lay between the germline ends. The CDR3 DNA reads TGTGCCAGCAGTCCGCGTCTACAGGGACCCTACGAGCAGTACTTC. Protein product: CASSPRLQGPYEQYF.

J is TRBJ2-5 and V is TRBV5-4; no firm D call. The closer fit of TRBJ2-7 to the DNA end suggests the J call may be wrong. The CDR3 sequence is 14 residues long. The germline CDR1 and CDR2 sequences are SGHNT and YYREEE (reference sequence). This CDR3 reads CASSLEISSYEQYF. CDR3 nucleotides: TGTGCCAGCAGCTTGGAGATCAGCTCCTACGAGCAGTACTTC.

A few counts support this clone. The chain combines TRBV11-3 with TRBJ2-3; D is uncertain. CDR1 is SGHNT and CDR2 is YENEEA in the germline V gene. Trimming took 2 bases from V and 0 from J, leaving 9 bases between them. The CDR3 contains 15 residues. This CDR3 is CASSLLASSTDTQYF. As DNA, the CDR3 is TGTGCCAGCAGCTTATTGGCCTCCAGCACAGATACGCAGTATTTT. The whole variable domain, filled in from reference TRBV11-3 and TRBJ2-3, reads EAGVVQSPRYKIIEKKQPVAFWCNPISGHNTLYWYLQNLGQGPELLIRYENEEAVDDSQLPKDRFSAERLKGVDSTLKIQPAELGDSAVYLCASSLLASSTDTQYFGPGTRLTVL.

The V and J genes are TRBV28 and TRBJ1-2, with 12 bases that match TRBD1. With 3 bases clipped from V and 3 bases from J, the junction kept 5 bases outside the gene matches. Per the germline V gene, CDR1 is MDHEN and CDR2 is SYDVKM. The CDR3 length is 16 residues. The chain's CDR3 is CASSFGTGGRDYGYTF. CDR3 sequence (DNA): TGTGCCAGCAGTTTCGGGACAGGGGGCAGGGACTATGGCTACACCTTC.

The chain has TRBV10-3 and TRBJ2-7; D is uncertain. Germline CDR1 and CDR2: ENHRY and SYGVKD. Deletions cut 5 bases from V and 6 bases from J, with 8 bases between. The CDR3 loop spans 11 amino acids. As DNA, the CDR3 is TGTGCCATCAGTCGTGAAGCCGAGCAGTACTTC. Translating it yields CAISREAEQYF.

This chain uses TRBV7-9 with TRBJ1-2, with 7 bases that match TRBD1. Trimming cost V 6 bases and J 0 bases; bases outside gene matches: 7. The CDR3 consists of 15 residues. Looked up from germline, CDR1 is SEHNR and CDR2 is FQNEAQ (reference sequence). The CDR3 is CASSQQGTANYGYTF. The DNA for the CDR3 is TGTGCCAGCAGTCAACAGGGGACTGCTAACTATGGCTACACCTTC.